The 23 T cell receptor beta chains below were found in one sample sequenced in a study of blood T cell repertoires in COVID-19. Only in-frame clones appear in the TCRdb table, and some are missing; sequencing was by immunoSEQ multiplex PCR. Of 110,000 or so clones listed, about nine tenths are singletons. Sequencing used peripheral blood. These receptors were collected from a human donor in a cohort sampled during active COVID-19.

The genes are TRBV7-9 and TRBJ2-5, with 8 positions matching TRBD1. CDR1 is SEHNR, CDR2 FQNEAQ, per germline (reference sequence). V dropped 5 bases and J dropped 4; count of bases not matched to a gene: 6. This CDR3 is built from 14 residues. DNA for the CDR3: TGTGCCAGCAGCCACCCCGGACAGGGAGAGACCCAGTACTTC. Protein: CASSHPGQGETQYF. The whole variable domain, filled in from reference TRBV7-9 and TRBJ2-5, reads DTGVSQNPRHKITKRGQNVTFRCDPISEHNRLYWYRQTLGQGPEFLTYFQNEAQLEKSRLLSDRFSAERPKGSFSTLEIQRTEQGDSAMYLCASSHPGQGETQYFGPGTRLLVL.

The V and J genes are TRBV18 and TRBJ2-3; no clear D. The germline V gene encodes CDR1 KGHSH and CDR2 LQKENI. The V and J ends lost 5 bases and 6 bases respectively, with 6 bases between them. CDR3 size: 11 residues. The CDR3 protein is CASSGDDTQYF. The CDR3 bases are TGTGCCAGCTCAGGAGACGATACGCAGTATTTT. Combining the CDR3 with reference TRBV18 and TRBJ2-3 gives the whole variable domain NAGVMQNPRHLVRRRGQEARLRCSPMKGHSHVYWYRQLPEEGLKFMVYLQKENIIDESGMPKERFSAEFPKEGPSILRIQQVVRGDSAAYFCASSGDDTQYFGPGTRLTVL.

The table lists this clone with a count of one. The chain is built from TRBV4-1 and TRBJ1-1; 9 bases are shared with TRBD1. The junction had 7 bases not matched to a gene; V was cut back by 4 bases and J by 4 bases. The CDR3 is 15 residues long. Germline CDR1 MGHRA, CDR2 YSYEKL. CDR3 coding DNA: TGCGCCAGCAGCCTGCGGGACAGGGACGCCACTGAAGCTTTCTTT. Translating it yields CASSLRDRDATEAFF.

This chain uses TRBV29-1 with TRBJ1-2; D not certain. V was clipped by 7 bases and J by 4 bases, with 7 bases between them. The CDR3 spans 10 residues. CDR1 and CDR2 (germline): SQVTM, ANQGSEA. The CDR3: CSAVSYGYTF. DNA for the CDR3: TGCAGCGCCGTTTCCTATGGCTACACCTTC. The variable domain in full, with the rest retrieved from reference TRBV29-1 and TRBJ1-2, is SAVISQKPSRDICQRGTSLTIQCQVDSQVTMMFWYRQQPGQSLTLIATANQGSEATYESGFVIDKFPISRPNLTFSTLTVSNMSPEDSSIYLCSAVSYGYTFGSGTRLTVV.

In the case of this clone: The same CDR3 arises from other DNA sequences in this sample as well. This chain links TRBV3-1 (or the pseudogene TRBV3-2) with TRBJ1-1, with D tentatively TRBD1 (5 bases). Trimming pared 3 bases from V and 8 bases from J, leaving 7 bases between. CDR1 and CDR2 from the germline V gene are LGHDT and YNNKEL (reference sequence). The CDR3 totals 11 residues. CDR3 in amino acids: CASSQGGEAFF. In DNA form, the CDR3 reads TGTGCCAGCAGCCAGGGGGGGGAAGCTTTCTTT.

This clone is a singleton in its sample. The rearrangement links TRBV6-2 or TRBV6-3 to TRBJ2-3; 9 nucleotides line up with TRBD2. CDR3 length equals 17 residues. V lost 4 bases and J lost 5; bases outside the gene matches: 13. Germline CDR1 and CDR2: MNHEY and SVGEGT. For the CDR3, the DNA is TGTGCCAGCAGTTCCCAAAATGCGGGAGGGCCTGTAGATACGCAGTATTTT. Translated: CASSSQNAGGPVDTQYF.

The chain is built from TRBV15 and TRBJ2-7, with 8 bases matching TRBD1. V dropped 0 bases and J dropped 7; count of bases not matched to a gene: 14. This CDR3 contains 17 residues. Germline CDR1 is LNHNV and CDR2 is YYDKDF (reference sequence). DNA for the CDR3: TGTGCCACCAGCAGAGATAAAACTTTGGACAGGGCTAGAGAGCAGTACTTC. It is translated as CATSRDKTLDRAREQYF.

This rearrangement joins TRBV6-5 to TRBJ1-1; D gene ambiguous. This CDR3 spans 15 amino acids. The V end was cut by 0 bases, the J end by 6 bases, with 14 bases between. Germline values: CDR1 MNHEY, CDR2 SVGAGI. CDR3 residues: CASSYSETVVSEAFF. The CDR3 bases are TGTGCCAGCAGTTACTCGGAGACGGTGGTCTCTGAAGCTTTCTTT.

The V call is TRBV7-9, the J call TRBJ1-2; unclear D gene. This CDR3 comprises 13 residues. The V gene lost 2 bases and the J gene lost 5 bases, with 9 bases spanning the gap. Per the germline V gene, CDR1 is SEHNR and CDR2 is FQNEAQ (reference sequence). The CDR3 coding sequence is TGTGCCAGCAGCTTAACTCCTCGGTATGGCTACACCTTC. Amino acid sequence: CASSLTPRYGYTF.

The chain joins TRBV25-1 to TRBJ1-6; TRBD1 agrees at 10 bases. The CDR3 loop spans 15 amino acids. CDR1 and CDR2 from the germline V gene are MGHDK and SYGVNS. J lost 8 bases, V lost 6 bases, and 7 bases had no gene match. CDR3 loop: CASREDRGIDSPLHF. DNA for the CDR3: TGTGCCAGCAGGGAGGACAGGGGGATCGATTCACCCCTCCACTTT.

The V gene is TRBV11-2, the J gene TRBJ2-5; D call uncertain. Germline loops: CDR1 SGHAT, CDR2 FQNNGV. V was shortened by 8 bases and J by 7 bases, with 11 bases between the two germline ends. The CDR3 sequence is 11 residues long. CDR3 protein: CASLGGGTQYF. In nucleotides, the CDR3 is TGTGCCAGCCTCGGTGGTGGGACCCAGTACTTC.

Only one count was recorded for this clone. The chain links TRBV7-9 to TRBJ2-1, with D perhaps matching TRBD1 (6 bases). CDR1 and CDR2 (germline): SEHNR, FQNEAQ (reference sequence). V lost 5 bases and J 0 bases, leaving 17 bases between the germline ends. The CDR3 has 17 amino acids. The CDR3 DNA sequence: TGTGCCAGCAGCACCAATACAGGGATAGGCTCCTACAATGAGCAGTTCTTC. Encoded protein: CASSTNTGIGSYNEQFF.

The gene calls are TRBV11-2 and TRBJ2-7; D is ambiguous. The CDR3 loop spans 12 amino acids. Germline V gene data show CDR1 as SGHAT and CDR2 as FQNNGV. Trimming stripped 1 base from V and 3 bases from J, with 4 bases between. The CDR3 spells CASSLGVYEQYF. The CDR3 DNA is TGTGCCAGCAGCTTAGGCGTCTACGAGCAGTACTTC.

This clone has only a few counts. Within the sample, other DNA sequences also encode this same CDR3. The chain is built from TRBV28 and TRBJ2-7; 8 bases are shared with TRBD2. Germline trimming cut 3 bases from V and 4 bases from J; bases unmatched to any gene: 2. Per the germline V gene, CDR1 is MDHEN and CDR2 is SYDVKM. This CDR3 region has 13 residues. The CDR3 DNA reads as TGTGCCAGCAGTTTGGCGGGGGGTTACGAGCAGTACTTC. It translates to CASSLAGGYEQYF.

The CDR3 DNA reads TGTGCCACCAGTGCTTCACAGGGGACACGCAATCAGCCCCAGCATTTT. This encodes CATSASQGTRNQPQHF. V and J are TRBV24-1 and TRBJ1-5, with 7 bases matching TRBD1. The CDR3 contains 16 residues. V dropped 5 bases and J dropped 2; count of bases not matched to a gene: 8. Germline V CDR1 and CDR2: KGHDR, SFDVKD.

About this clone itself: The germline gene is not matched at one end of the junction; a read error may be the cause. V gene TRBV2 combines with J gene TRBJ2-2, with D perhaps matching TRBD2 (5 bases). Per the germline V gene, CDR1 is SNHLY and CDR2 is FYNNEI. The CDR3 runs to 14 residues. Here the CDR3 DNA reads TGCTCATCGAGGGTCGGTCAGAACACCGGGGAGCTGTTTTTT. This translates into CSSRVGQNTGELFF.

This clone appeared a single time. The genes are TRBV7-8 and TRBJ2-7, with 9 bases fitting TRBD1. Germline V gene sequence: CDR1 SGHVS, CDR2 FQNEAQ. The length of the CDR3 is 14 residues. After removal of 7 bases from V and 6 bases from J, the junction contained 10 bases not matched to a gene. The chain's CDR3 is CASTPRDRDPEQYF. The CDR3 nucleotides are TGTGCCAGCACACCGCGGGACAGGGATCCCGAGCAGTACTTC.

The chain combines TRBV6-5 with TRBJ1-3, with a possible D match to TRBD1 (5 bases). The CDR3 extends over 14 amino acids. V shed 5 bases and J shed 0 bases, with 8 bases lying between them. CDR1 and CDR2 from the germline V gene are MNHEY and SVGAGI. CDR3 DNA: TGTGCCAGCAGTCCGACAGTCTCTGGAAACACCATATATTTT. It is translated as CASSPTVSGNTIYF.

The chain employs TRBV28 and TRBJ1-2, with D perhaps matching TRBD1 (5 bases). Germline V lookup: CDR1 MDHEN, CDR2 SYDVKM. The CDR3 is 14 residues long. Trimming removed 2 bases from V and 7 bases from J, with 14 bases in between. CDR3 sequence reads: CASSLPAGLSGYTF. CDR3 nucleotides: TGTGCCAGCAGTTTACCCGCAGGGTTAAGTGGCTACACCTTC.

This chain uses TRBV24-1 with TRBJ1-2; 11 bases map to TRBD1. Trimming removed 9 bases from V and 3 bases from J; junction bases left unmatched: 8. The CDR3 runs 15 residues. Germline loops: CDR1 KGHDR, CDR2 SFDVKD. CDR3: CATEGQGDTHYGYTF. The CDR3 DNA is TGTGCCACCGAGGGACAGGGGGATACTCACTATGGCTACACCTTC.

CDR3 coding DNA: TGTGCCAGCAGTAAGCCAGGACAGCCCCACGAGCAGTACTTC. Its protein is CASSKPGQPHEQYF. This chain uses TRBV28 with TRBJ2-7; TRBD1 is a possible D gene (6 bases). V gave up 5 bases and J gave up 5 bases, with 16 bases separating them. CDR3 size: 14 residues. In germline, CDR1 is MDHEN, CDR2 SYDVKM.

The chain joins TRBV7-8 to TRBJ2-5; the D gene is possibly TRBD1 (7 bases). The CDR3 covers 15 residues. V lost 2 bases to trimming and J lost 5 bases, with 15 bases between them. Looked up from germline, CDR1 is SGHVS and CDR2 is FQNEAQ. The DNA for the CDR3 is TGTGCCAGCAGCTTATCAGGGGGGCAGGCTGAGACCCAGTACTTC. It codes for CASSLSGGQAETQYF.

The chain links TRBV19 to TRBJ2-6; 9 bases are shared with TRBD1. The germline CDR1 and CDR2 sequences are LNHDA and SQIVND (reference sequence). This CDR3 region has 16 residues. The V gene end was trimmed by 7 bases and the J gene end by 4 bases; junction bases not matched to a gene: 8. This CDR3 reads CASTRTGVAGANVLTF. CDR3 coding DNA: TGTGCCAGTACCCGGACAGGGGTGGCCGGGGCCAACGTCCTGACTTTC.